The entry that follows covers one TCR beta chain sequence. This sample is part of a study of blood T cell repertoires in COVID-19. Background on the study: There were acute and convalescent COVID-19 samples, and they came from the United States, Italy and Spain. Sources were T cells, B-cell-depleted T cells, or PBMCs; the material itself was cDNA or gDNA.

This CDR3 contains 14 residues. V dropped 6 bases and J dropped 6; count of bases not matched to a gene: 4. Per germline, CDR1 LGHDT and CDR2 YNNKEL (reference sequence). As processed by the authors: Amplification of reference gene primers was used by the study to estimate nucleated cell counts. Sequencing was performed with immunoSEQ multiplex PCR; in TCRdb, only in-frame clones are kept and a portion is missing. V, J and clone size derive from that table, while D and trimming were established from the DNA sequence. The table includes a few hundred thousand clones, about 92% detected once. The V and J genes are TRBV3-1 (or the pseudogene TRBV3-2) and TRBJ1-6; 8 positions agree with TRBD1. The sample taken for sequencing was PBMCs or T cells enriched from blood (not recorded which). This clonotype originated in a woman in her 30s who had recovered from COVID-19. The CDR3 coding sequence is TGTGCCAGCAGGTTTGACAGGGGTAATTCACCCCTCCACTTT. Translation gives CASRFDRGNSPLHF.